Listed below are T cell receptor beta chains from one sample, sequenced in a study of long-term antiretroviral therapy in people with HIV. TCRdb's copy holds only in-frame clones and misses some; the assay was immunoSEQ multiplex PCR. The sample contains over 15,000 clones, 80% to 90% of which appear only once. Sequenced here: unsorted PBMCs, sampled 4.2 years after starting antiretroviral therapy. The receptor set was obtained from a man between 45 and 60 years old with HIV. Each CDR3 is given with its conserved first and last residue. D genes are given only for firm matches. Size is omitted from some rows. Given values are once, few, many or a class for expanded clones.

CDR3 DNA | CDR3 protein | clone size | D gene | J gene | V gene | CDR3 length
TGTGCCAGCAGCGGGGACTTTTCCTACGAGCAGTACTTC | CASSGDFSYEQYF | - | - | TRBJ2-7 | TRBV7-2 | 13
TGTGCCAGCTGGACTACAGGGCCCTCTGGAAACACCATATATTTT | CASWTTGPSGNTIYF | - | - | TRBJ1-3 | TRBV6-5 | 15
TGTGCCAGCAGCTTAGAGGCGGGGGGCTACAATGAGCAGTTCTTC | CASSLEAGGYNEQFF | - | TRBD2 | TRBJ2-1 | TRBV11-2 | 15
TGTGCCAGCAGCCAAGAAAAAGGGTTTGGCTATGGCTACACCTTC | CASSQEKGFGYGYTF | - | - | TRBJ1-2 | TRBV14 | 15
TGTGCCATCCGACGGGGCGCTGAAGCTTTCTTT | CAIRRGAEAFF | - | - | TRBJ1-1 | TRBV10-3 | 11
TGCGCCAGCAGCTTGGTAGGGCCCATGAGCAATGAGCAGTTCTTC | CASSLVGPMSNEQFF | - | - | TRBJ2-1 | TRBV5-1 | 15
TGTGCCAGCAGTATACACAGGAGGGGGAACACTGAAGCTTTCTTT | CASSIHRRGNTEAFF | few | - | TRBJ1-1 | TRBV6-5 | 15
TGTGCTAGTGGCGGGGGGGCGCGGGATACGCAGTATTTT | CASGGGARDTQYF | - | TRBD2 | TRBJ2-3 | TRBV12-5 | 13
TGTGCCTGCGGTTTAAGGGGGAACTATGGCTACACCTTC | CACGLRGNYGYTF | - | - | TRBJ1-2 | TRBV6-1 | 13
TGTGCCAGCAAACAGGGTTACGACAATGAGCAGTTCTTC | CASKQGYDNEQFF | - | - | TRBJ2-1 | TRBV18 | 13
TGTGCCAGCAGCGTAGGGGGGGGAACCACTGAAGCTTTCTTT | CASSVGGGTTEAFF | - | - | TRBJ1-1 | TRBV9 | 14
TGTGCCAGCAGCCCTATGTCCAATCAGCCCCAGCATTTT | CASSPMSNQPQHF | - | - | TRBJ1-5 | TRBV12-1 | 13
TGTGCCAGCAGCTCCCTTGAAGTCGACGAGCAGTACTTC | CASSSLEVDEQYF | - | - | TRBJ2-7 | TRBV7-9 | 13
TGTGCCAGCAGCTTCGGCGGGTCCGCCTACGAGCAGTACTTC | CASSFGGSAYEQYF | - | - | TRBJ2-7 | TRBV11-2 | 14
TGTGCCAGCAGCCTGATGACAGGGGGCACTGAAGCTTTCTTT | CASSLMTGGTEAFF | - | TRBD1 | TRBJ1-1 | TRBV11-2 | 14
TGTGCCAGCAGACGTGAGGGACTATCAGCCTACGAGCAGTACTTC | CASRREGLSAYEQYF | once | TRBD2 | TRBJ2-7 | TRBV6-5 | 15
TGCGCCAGCAGCTTGATGGGGCGCGGGGAGACCCAGTACTTC | CASSLMGRGETQYF | - | - | TRBJ2-5 | TRBV5-1 | 14
TGCGCCCGACGGTTGACGTCGGTAGAAGCTTTCTTT | CARRLTSVEAFF | once | - | TRBJ1-1 | TRBV23-1 | 12
TGTGCCAGCTCCCCCCTCGGACAGGCCTCATCAGACACCTTC | CASSPLGQASSDTF | - | TRBD1 | TRBJ1-2 | TRBV6-6 | 14
TGTGCCAGCAGTTCTTTACCAGATACGCAGTATTTT | CASSSLPDTQYF | - | - | TRBJ2-3 | TRBV7-2 | 12
TGTGCCTGGAGTGTGGACGGAGGCTATGGCTACACCTTC | CAWSVDGGYGYTF | once | - | TRBJ1-2 | TRBV30 | 13
TGTGCCAGCAGCGATAGGACAGGGGGGGTCGGGGAGCTGTTTTTT | CASSDRTGGVGELFF | - | TRBD1 | TRBJ2-2 | TRBV9 | 15
TGTGCCTGGGGGACAGGAACTAATTCACCCCTCCACTTT | CAWGTGTNSPLHF | - | TRBD1 | TRBJ1-6 | TRBV30 | 13
TGTGCCAGCAGTTTATTCCCCAGTTCCCCCCAGCCCCAGCATTTT | CASSLFPSSPQPQHF | - | - | TRBJ1-5 | TRBV27 | 15
TGTGCCAGCACCCCAGCGGGGGGAGAAAAACTGTTTTTT | CASTPAGGEKLFF | - | - | TRBJ1-4 | TRBV6-6 | 13
TGCGCCAGCAGCTTGACCGCTCAGGGGGCTGGTGAAGCTTTCTTT | CASSLTAQGAGEAFF | - | TRBD1 | TRBJ1-1 | TRBV5-1 | 15
TGTGCCAGCAGCCAGCAGATGGGGGCGGCCAAAAACATTCAGTACTTC | CASSQQMGAAKNIQYF | - | - | TRBJ2-4 | TRBV13 | 16
TGCGCCAGCAGCCAAGATCTTGGGACAGGGACCTCCTACGAGCAGTACTTC | CASSQDLGTGTSYEQYF | - | TRBD1 | TRBJ2-7 | TRBV4-3 | 17
TGTGCCAGCAGCTTAATGGCACCTAACTCTGGAAACACCATATATTTT | CASSLMAPNSGNTIYF | - | - | TRBJ1-3 | TRBV7-8 | 16
TGTGCCAGCAGCTTAGGTCCCAGGGCCCATGAGCAGTTCTTC | CASSLGPRAHEQFF | - | - | TRBJ2-1 | TRBV7-9 | 14
TGTGCCTGGACCAGTGGGCCAGTTAGCCGCACAGATACGCAGTATTTT | CAWTSGPVSRTDTQYF | - | - | TRBJ2-3 | TRBV30 | 16
TGTGCCTGGGGGGGTCTAGGGGTAGTAGACGAGCAGTACTTC | CAWGGLGVVDEQYF | - | - | TRBJ2-7 | TRBV30 | 14
TGCGCCAGCAGCTTGGCCAGAGGGAGTAACACTGAAGCTTTCTTT | CASSLARGSNTEAFF | - | - | TRBJ1-1 | TRBV5-1 | 15
TGTGCCAGCAGTTTCGGACAGGGACGCACAGATACGCAGTATTTT | CASSFGQGRTDTQYF | - | TRBD1 | TRBJ2-3 | TRBV27 | 15
TGTGCCTGGAGTGTAAGATCAGGGGCTGGATACTATGGCTACACCTTC | CAWSVRSGAGYYGYTF | - | - | TRBJ1-2 | TRBV30 | 16
TGTGCCAGCAGTTTTCTCTCTATACAGGGATATAACACTGAAGCTTTCTTT | CASSFLSIQGYNTEAFF | - | - | TRBJ1-1 | TRBV28 | 17
TGTGCCATACGGTTGGAAGGGGCAGATACGCAGTATTTT | CAIRLEGADTQYF | - | - | TRBJ2-3 | TRBV10-3 | 13
TGTGCCAGCAGCGGCCAGGACAGGGGAAAACTGTTTTTT | CASSGQDRGKLFF | - | TRBD1 | TRBJ1-4 | TRBV7-9 | 13
TGTGCCAGTAGTGGGACCCCCGGCTACACCTTC | CASSGTPGYTF | - | - | TRBJ1-2 | TRBV19 | 11
TGCAGCGTTTATAGCCAGCAGCCCTACGAGCAGTACTTC | CSVYSQQPYEQYF | once | - | TRBJ2-7 | TRBV29-1 | 13
TGTGCCTGGAGTGGTCAAGCAGTAGGAGGCGCCGGGGGCTATCAGCCCCAGCATTTT | CAWSGQAVGGAGGYQPQHF | - | - | TRBJ1-5 | TRBV30 | 19
TGTGCCAGCAGGGCACTAGTGGGCGGGACTAACTCAGATACGCAGTATTTT | CASRALVGGTNSDTQYF | - | TRBD2 | TRBJ2-3 | TRBV2 | 17